The sequence of this T cell receptor (beta chain) was determined in a study of blood T cell repertoires in COVID-19. About the study: The United States, Italy and Spain supplied acute and convalescent COVID-19 samples. From T cells, B-cell-depleted T cells, or PBMCs came the material, which was cDNA or gDNA.

During active infection, Seattle patients enrolled and were then monitored through disease. Germline V gene sequence: CDR1 SEHNR, CDR2 FQNEAQ (reference sequence). CDR3 size: 14 residues. The germline V and J ends were trimmed by 7 bases and 6 bases, with 15 bases remaining between them. Sequenced by immunoSEQ multiplex PCR; TCRdb stores in-frame clones only, minus some. The sample includes over 130,000 clones, around 89% of them seen just once. Material: peripheral blood. This sequence joins TRBV7-9 and TRBJ2-2; D unclear. The sequence came from a human donor with COVID-19, enrolled during active disease. The donor label of this sample is uncertain. The CDR3 is CASTASRSPGELFF. The CDR3 nucleotides read TGTGCCAGCACGGCCTCACGAAGCCCCGGGGAGCTGTTTTTT.